A selection of T cell receptor beta chains follows, all from one sample in a study of human T cells and chemical hapten exposure. From the RACE reads, TCRdb called clonotypes with MiXCR, one entry per CDR3 protein. The sample lists 80,000 to 100,000 distinct CDR3 sequences; 25% to 30% were seen once. Source: whole blood, taken in connection with sensitization to the hapten diphenylcyclopropenone (DPC). The receptors here all came from a man aged 40-49 years with alopecia areata. Some clones in this sample may be carry-over from other donors' samples. The CDR3 runs from the conserved cysteine through the conserved F or W. The D gene is left open where the match is weak. The size field is filled for only some rows; it gives once, few, many or a size class.

clone_size,d_call,v_call,j_call,cdr3_nt,cdr3_aa
many,.,TRBV25-1,TRBJ2-1,TGTGCCAGCAGAGAGGAGGGGGCCTACAATGAGCAGTTCTTC,CASREEGAYNEQFF
.,TRBD2,TRBV7-3,TRBJ2-7,TGTGCCAGCAGCTTAATGGCCCTAGCGGGATCCTACGAGCAGTACTTC,CASSLMALAGSYEQYF
.,.,TRBV7-9,TRBJ2-1,TGTGCCAGCAGCTTAGTGACAAGGGATGAGCAGTTCTTC,CASSLVTRDEQFF
.,.,TRBV7-2,TRBJ2-2,TGTGCCAGCAGCCTAAAGCCCGCCGGGGAGCGGTTTTTT,CASSLKPAGERFF
few,.,TRBV6-2/TRBV6-3,TRBJ2-2,TGTGCCAGCAGCCCGACATCGAACACCGGGGAGCTGTTTTTT,CASSPTSNTGELFF
few,.,TRBV20-1,TRBJ2-3,TGCAGTGCTAGAGGGCAGGCCGGGGGCACAGATACGCAGTATTTT,CSARGQAGGTDTQYF
.,.,TRBV20-1,TRBJ1-2,TGCAGTGCTAGAGATCAGTTTGGCAGGGAAAACTATGGCTACACCTTC,CSARDQFGRENYGYTF
.,TRBD1,TRBV4-3,TRBJ1-1,TGCGCCAGCAGCCAGGGACAGCCGAACACTGAAGCTTTCTTT,CASSQGQPNTEAFF
few,TRBD1,TRBV4-2,TRBJ2-5,TGTGCCAGCAGCCCAGAGACAGGGGGGGAAGAGACCCAGTACTTC,CASSPETGGEETQYF
.,.,TRBV5-1,TRBJ2-3,TGCGCCAGCAGCTCACAGGGAACAGATACGCAGTATTTT,CASSSQGTDTQYF
.,.,TRBV9,TRBJ2-1,TGTGCCAGCAGCAAGGAAGATGAGCAGTTCTTC,CASSKEDEQFF
.,.,TRBV7-6,TRBJ1-4,TGTGCCAGCAGCTTAGGCGTGGGAGCAACTAATGAAAAACTGTTTTTT,CASSLGVGATNEKLFF
few,TRBD2,TRBV7-3,TRBJ2-5,TGTGCCAGCAGCCCCCAAGGCGGACTAGCGGGAGCAGAGACCCAGTACTTC,CASSPQGGLAGAETQYF
many,.,TRBV7-2,TRBJ2-3,TGTGCCAGCAGCCCAGACTACCTTAGCACAGATACGCAGTATTTT,CASSPDYLSTDTQYF
.,TRBD1,TRBV28,TRBJ2-7,TGTGCCAGCAGTCCGTCGGGACAGGGGGCGGGTGAGCAGTACTTC,CASSPSGQGAGEQYF
few,TRBD2,TRBV7-6,TRBJ2-3,TGTGCCAGCACCCCACTAGCGGGAGGGCCAGATACGCAGTATTTT,CASTPLAGGPDTQYF
.,.,TRBV27,TRBJ2-2,TGTGCCAGCAGTTTTAGTCGGACCGGGGAGCTGTTTTTT,CASSFSRTGELFF
few,TRBD1,TRBV20-1,TRBJ2-7,TGCAGTGCTAGAGATTCGGACAGGGGAATCAACGAGCAGTACTTC,CSARDSDRGINEQYF
few,.,TRBV20-1,TRBJ2-3,TGCAGTGCTAGAGACAAACAGGATTTCACAGATACGCAGTATTTT,CSARDKQDFTDTQYF
.,TRBD1,TRBV20-1,TRBJ1-4,TGCAGTGCTGGGACAGGGAATGAAAAACTGTTTTTT,CSAGTGNEKLFF
.,TRBD1,TRBV28,TRBJ2-3,TGTGCCAGCGCCGTGGGACAGGGATCTTCCCTCAGCACAGATACGCAGTATTTT,CASAVGQGSSLSTDTQYF
few,.,TRBV2,TRBJ1-2,TGTGCCAGCAGTGACCCAGGGCAGGGCTACACCTTC,CASSDPGQGYTF
.,.,TRBV6-6,TRBJ2-7,TGTGCCAGCATATCGGGCTCCTACGAGCAGTACTTC,CASISGSYEQYF
.,.,TRBV14,TRBJ1-1,TGTGCCAGCAGCCAAACTCCTCGGTCCACTGAAGCTTTCTTT,CASSQTPRSTEAFF
.,.,TRBV6-2/TRBV6-3,TRBJ2-5,TGTGCCAGCAGTTTCACGGACTGGACGGAGACCCAGTACTTC,CASSFTDWTETQYF
few,.,TRBV7-3,TRBJ1-1,TGTGCCAGCAGCTTAGGGGGGGCGAGTGAAGCTTTCTTT,CASSLGGASEAFF
.,TRBD1,TRBV12-3/TRBV12-4,TRBJ1-1,TGTGCCAGCAGTTTAGCCATGACAGGGAGGAACACTGAAGCTTTCTTT,CASSLAMTGRNTEAFF
.,TRBD1,TRBV19,TRBJ2-5,TGTGCCACCAGAGGGACAGGACAAGAGACCCAGTACTTC,CATRGTGQETQYF
few,TRBD2,TRBV27,TRBJ2-3,TGTGCCAGCAGTGGTATAGCGGGGGGAGGCACAGATACGCAGTATTTT,CASSGIAGGGTDTQYF
.,.,TRBV14,TRBJ1-3,TGTGCCAGCAGCCCCCTGCGGGAGTCCCCTGGAAACACCATATATTTT,CASSPLRESPGNTIYF
few,.,TRBV29-1,TRBJ2-7,TGCAGCGTCGATGACGGATCCTACGAGCAGTACTTC,CSVDDGSYEQYF
few,.,TRBV12-3/TRBV12-4,TRBJ2-1,TGTGCCAGCAGTTTGAGGGAGCAGTTCTTC,CASSLREQFF
.,.,TRBV7-9,TRBJ2-3,TGTGCCAGCAGCCCCACTACAAGGAGCACAGATACGCAGTATTTT,CASSPTTRSTDTQYF
.,.,TRBV28,TRBJ1-5,TGTGCCAGCAGCCTGATTCGACGGCATAGCAATCAGCCCCAGCATTTT,CASSLIRRHSNQPQHF
.,.,TRBV20-1,TRBJ1-1,TGCAGTGCTGCAGGGACTGGGAACACTGAAGCTTTCTTT,CSAAGTGNTEAFF
.,.,TRBV27,TRBJ1-1,TGTGCCAGCTCCCGGACACGGGGTCGTGGCACTGAAGCTTTCTTT,CASSRTRGRGTEAFF
.,TRBD1,TRBV24-1,TRBJ2-3,TGTGCCACCAGCGGCCGGACAGGCCCAGCGCAGTATTTT,CATSGRTGPAQYF